This record concerns one T cell receptor beta chain sequence. These data originate in a study of blood T cell repertoires in COVID-19. Study-wide background: Collection of acute and convalescent COVID-19 samples took place in the United States, Italy and Spain.

The CDR3 consists of 14 residues. Per germline, CDR1 SNHLY and CDR2 FYNNEI. V gave up 5 bases and J gave up 2 bases, with 10 bases separating them. Enrolled during active infection, Seattle patients were then followed longitudinally. How the authors handled the data: Researchers report that nucleated cell counts were estimated from reference gene primer amplification. This table comes from immunoSEQ multiplex PCR, and its TCRdb copy is limited to in-frame clones, with some not included. The V and J calls and clone size were taken over from that table, and D and trimming were inferred from the DNA. The table includes 100,000 to 150,000 clones, approximately 90% detected once.

The sequenced sample was peripheral blood. V and J are TRBV2 and TRBJ1-5; D gene uncertain. This TCR was recovered from a man between 60 and 70 years old with COVID-19, enrolled during active disease. CDR3: CASSKERGNQPQHF. The CDR3 coding sequence is TGTGCCAGCAGTAAGGAGAGGGGCAATCAGCCCCAGCATTTT.